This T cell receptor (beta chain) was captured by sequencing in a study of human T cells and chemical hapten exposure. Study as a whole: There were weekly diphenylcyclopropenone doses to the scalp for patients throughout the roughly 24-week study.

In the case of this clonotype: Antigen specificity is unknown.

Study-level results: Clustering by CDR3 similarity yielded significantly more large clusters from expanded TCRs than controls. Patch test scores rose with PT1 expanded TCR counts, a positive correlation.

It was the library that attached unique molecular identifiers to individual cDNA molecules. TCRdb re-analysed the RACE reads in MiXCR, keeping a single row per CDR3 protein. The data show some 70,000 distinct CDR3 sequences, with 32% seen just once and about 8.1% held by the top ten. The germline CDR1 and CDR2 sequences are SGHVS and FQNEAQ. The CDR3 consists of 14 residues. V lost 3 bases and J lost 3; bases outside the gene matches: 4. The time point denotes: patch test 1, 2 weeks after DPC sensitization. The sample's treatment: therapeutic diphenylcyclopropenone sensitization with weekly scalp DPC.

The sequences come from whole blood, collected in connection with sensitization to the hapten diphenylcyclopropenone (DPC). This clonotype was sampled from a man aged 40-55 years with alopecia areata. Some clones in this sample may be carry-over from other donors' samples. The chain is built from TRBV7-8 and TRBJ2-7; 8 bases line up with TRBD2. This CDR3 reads CASSFMTSDYEQYF. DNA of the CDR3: TGTGCCAGCAGCTTTATGACTAGCGACTACGAGCAGTACTTC.